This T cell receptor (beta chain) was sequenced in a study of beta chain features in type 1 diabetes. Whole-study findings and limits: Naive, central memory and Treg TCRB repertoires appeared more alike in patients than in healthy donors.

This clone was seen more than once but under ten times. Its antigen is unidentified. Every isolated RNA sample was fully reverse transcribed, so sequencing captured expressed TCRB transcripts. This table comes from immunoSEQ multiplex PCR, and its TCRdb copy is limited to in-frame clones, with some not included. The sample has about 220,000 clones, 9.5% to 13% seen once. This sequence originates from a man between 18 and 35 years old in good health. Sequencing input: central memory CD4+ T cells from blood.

CDR3 protein: CASSLQTAGGPFGGTQYF. CDR3 coding DNA: TGTGCCAGCAGCTTACAAACGGCGGGAGGGCCATTCGGAGGTACGCAGTATTTT. The chain joins TRBV7-2 to TRBJ2-3, with 9 bases lining up with TRBD2. The CDR3 is made up of 18 amino acids. CDR1 and CDR2 (germline): SGHTA, FQGNSA. The V segment lost 2 bases and the J segment 8 bases; nucleotides outside the gene matches: 17.